This T cell receptor (beta chain) came from a study of blood T cell repertoires in COVID-19. Germline-derived CDR1 and CDR2 are MNHEY and SVGEGT. The ends were cut back, 2 bases at V and 2 bases at J, with 13 bases in the middle. This CDR3 has 15 residues. In the original processing: Scientists estimated how many nucleated cells there were by amplifying reference gene primers. Sequencing was performed with immunoSEQ multiplex PCR; in TCRdb, only in-frame clones are kept and a portion is missing. V and J calls and clone size are those listed in that table; D and trimming were worked out from the DNA. The profile covers roughly 310,000 clones, with 90% appearing a single time and 2.6% taken by the ten largest. Cohorts were determined from participant-reported clinical history. Before being deemed recovered, Cohort 3 donors had two negative PCRs, clearance, or symptom resolution.

The material sequenced was PBMCs or T cells enriched from blood (not recorded which). This receptor was identified in a man in his sixties who had recovered from COVID-19. The V gene is TRBV6-2 or TRBV6-3, the J gene TRBJ2-7; tentatively, D is TRBD1 (5 bases). The CDR3 spells CASSYPLGAAYEQYF. Written as DNA, the CDR3 is TGTGCCAGCAGTTACCCCCTAGGGGCCGCCTACGAGCAGTACTTC.